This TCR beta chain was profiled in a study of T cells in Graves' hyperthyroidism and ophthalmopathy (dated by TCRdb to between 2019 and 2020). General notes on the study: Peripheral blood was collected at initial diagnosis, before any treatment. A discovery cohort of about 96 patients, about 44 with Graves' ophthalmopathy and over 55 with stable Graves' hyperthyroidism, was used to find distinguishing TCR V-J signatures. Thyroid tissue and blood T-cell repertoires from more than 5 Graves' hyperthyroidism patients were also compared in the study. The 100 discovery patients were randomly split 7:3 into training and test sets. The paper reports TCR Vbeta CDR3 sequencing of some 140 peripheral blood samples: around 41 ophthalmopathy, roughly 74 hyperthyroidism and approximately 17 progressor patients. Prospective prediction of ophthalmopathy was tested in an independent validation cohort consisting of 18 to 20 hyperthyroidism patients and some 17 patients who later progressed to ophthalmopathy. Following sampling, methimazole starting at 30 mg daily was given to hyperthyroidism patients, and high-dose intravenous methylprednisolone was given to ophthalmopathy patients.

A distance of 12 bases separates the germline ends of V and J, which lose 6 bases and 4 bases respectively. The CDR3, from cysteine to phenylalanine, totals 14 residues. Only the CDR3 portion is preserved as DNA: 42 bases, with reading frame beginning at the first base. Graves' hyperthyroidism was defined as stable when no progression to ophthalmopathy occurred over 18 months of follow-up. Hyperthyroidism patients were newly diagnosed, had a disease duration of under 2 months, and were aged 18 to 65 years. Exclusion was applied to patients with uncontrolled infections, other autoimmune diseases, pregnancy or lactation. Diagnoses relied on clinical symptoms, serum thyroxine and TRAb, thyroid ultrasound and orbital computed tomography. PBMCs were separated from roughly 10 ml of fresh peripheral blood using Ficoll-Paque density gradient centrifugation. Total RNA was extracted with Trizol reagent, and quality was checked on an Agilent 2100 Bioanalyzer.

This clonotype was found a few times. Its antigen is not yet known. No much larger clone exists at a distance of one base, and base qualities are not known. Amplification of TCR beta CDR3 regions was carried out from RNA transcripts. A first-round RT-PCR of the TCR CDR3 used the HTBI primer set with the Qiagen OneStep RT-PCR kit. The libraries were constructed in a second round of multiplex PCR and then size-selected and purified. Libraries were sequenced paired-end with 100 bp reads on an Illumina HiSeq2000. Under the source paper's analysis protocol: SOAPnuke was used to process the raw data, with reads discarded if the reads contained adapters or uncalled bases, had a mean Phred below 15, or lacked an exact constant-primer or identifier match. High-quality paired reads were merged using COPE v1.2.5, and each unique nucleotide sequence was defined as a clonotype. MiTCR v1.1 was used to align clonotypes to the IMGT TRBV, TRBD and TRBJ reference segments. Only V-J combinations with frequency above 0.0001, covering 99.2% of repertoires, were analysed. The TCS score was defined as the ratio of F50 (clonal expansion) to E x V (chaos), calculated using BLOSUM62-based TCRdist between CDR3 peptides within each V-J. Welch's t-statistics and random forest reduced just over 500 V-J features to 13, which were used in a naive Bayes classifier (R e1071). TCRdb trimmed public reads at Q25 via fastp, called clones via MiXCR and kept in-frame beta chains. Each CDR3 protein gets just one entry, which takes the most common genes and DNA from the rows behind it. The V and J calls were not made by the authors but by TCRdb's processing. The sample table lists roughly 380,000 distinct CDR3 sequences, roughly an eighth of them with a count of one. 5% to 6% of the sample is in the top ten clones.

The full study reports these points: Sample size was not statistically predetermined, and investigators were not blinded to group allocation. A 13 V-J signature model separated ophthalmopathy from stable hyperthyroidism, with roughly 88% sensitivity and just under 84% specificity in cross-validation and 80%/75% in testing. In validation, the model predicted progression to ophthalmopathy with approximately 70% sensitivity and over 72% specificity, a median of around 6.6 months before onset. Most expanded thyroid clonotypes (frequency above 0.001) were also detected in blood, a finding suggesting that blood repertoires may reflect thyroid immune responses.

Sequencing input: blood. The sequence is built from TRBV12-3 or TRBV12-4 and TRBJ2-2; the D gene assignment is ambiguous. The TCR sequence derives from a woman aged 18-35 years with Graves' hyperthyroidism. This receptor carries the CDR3 CASRFLVFTGELFF. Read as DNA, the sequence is TGTGCCAGCAGATTTTTAGTTTTCACCGGGGAGCTGTTTTTT.